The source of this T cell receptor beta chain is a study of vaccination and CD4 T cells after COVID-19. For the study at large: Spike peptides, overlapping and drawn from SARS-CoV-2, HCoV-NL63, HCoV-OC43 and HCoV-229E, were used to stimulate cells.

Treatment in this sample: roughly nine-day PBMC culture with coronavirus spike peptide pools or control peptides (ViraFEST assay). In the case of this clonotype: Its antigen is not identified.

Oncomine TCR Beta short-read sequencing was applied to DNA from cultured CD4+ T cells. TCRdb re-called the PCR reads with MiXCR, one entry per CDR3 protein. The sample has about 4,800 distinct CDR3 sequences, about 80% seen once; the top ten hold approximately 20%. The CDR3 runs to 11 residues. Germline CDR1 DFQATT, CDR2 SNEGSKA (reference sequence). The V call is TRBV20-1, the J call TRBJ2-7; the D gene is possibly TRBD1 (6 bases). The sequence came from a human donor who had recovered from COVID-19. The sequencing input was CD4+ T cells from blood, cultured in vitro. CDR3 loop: CRVGGSYEQYF. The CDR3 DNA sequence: TGCAGGGTAGGGGGCTCCTACGAGCAGTACTTC.